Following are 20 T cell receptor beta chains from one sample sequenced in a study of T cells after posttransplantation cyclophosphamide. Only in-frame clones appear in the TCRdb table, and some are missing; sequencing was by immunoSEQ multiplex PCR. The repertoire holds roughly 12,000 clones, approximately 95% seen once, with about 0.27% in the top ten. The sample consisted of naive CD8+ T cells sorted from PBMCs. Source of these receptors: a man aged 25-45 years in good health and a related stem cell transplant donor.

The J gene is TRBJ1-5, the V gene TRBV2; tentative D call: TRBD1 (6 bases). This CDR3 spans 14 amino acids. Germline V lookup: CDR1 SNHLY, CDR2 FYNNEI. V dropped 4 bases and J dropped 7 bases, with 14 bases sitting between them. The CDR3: CASSGGGARQPQHF. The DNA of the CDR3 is TGTGCCAGCAGTGGTGGGGGGGCTCGGCAGCCCCAGCATTTT. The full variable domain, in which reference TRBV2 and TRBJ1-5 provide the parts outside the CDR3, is EPEVTQTPSHQVTQMGQEVILRCVPISNHLYFYWYRQILGQKVEFLVSFYNNEISEKSEIFDDQFSVERPDGSNFTLKIRSTKLEDSAMYFCASSGGGARQPQHFGDGTRLSIL.

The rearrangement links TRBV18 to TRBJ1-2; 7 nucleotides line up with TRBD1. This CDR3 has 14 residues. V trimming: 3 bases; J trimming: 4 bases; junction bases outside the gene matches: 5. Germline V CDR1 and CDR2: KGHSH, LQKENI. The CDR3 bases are TGTGCCAGCTCACCTCAGGACAGGATCTATGGCTACACCTTC. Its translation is CASSPQDRIYGYTF.

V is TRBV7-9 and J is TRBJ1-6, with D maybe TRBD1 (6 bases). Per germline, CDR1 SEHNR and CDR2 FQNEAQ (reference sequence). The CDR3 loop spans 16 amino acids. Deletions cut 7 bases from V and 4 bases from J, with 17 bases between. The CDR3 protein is CASNPSGTPYNSPLHF. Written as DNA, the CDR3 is TGTGCCAGCAACCCCTCCGGGACACCTTATAATTCACCCCTCCACTTT.

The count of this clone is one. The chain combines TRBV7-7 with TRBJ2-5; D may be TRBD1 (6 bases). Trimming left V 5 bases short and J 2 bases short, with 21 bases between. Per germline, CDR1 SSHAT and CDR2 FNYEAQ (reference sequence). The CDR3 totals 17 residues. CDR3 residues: CASSPGPPAGEQETQYF. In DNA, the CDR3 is TGTGCCAGCAGCCCGGGTCCGCCCGCAGGGGAACAAGAGACCCAGTACTTC.

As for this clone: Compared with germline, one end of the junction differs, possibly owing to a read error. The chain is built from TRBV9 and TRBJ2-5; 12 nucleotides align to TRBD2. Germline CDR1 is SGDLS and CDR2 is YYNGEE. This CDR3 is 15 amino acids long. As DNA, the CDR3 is TGTGCCAGCAGCGTAGGGACTAGCGGGGCTGAGACCCGGTACTTC. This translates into CASSVGTSGAETRYF.

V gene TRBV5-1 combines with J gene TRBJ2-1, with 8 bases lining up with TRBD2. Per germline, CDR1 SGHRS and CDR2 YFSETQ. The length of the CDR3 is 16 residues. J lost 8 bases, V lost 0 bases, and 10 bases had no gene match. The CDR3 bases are TGCGCCAGCAGCTTGGCCGCTGGCGGGGGGCGGGATGAGCAGTTCTTC. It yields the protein CASSLAAGGGRDEQFF.

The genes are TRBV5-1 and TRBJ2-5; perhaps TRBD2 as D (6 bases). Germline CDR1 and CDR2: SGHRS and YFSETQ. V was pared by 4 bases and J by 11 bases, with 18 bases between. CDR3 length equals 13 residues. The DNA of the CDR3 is TGCGCCAGCAGCACCCGGGGGAGCCGAGAGCAGTACTTC. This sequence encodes CASSTRGSREQYF.

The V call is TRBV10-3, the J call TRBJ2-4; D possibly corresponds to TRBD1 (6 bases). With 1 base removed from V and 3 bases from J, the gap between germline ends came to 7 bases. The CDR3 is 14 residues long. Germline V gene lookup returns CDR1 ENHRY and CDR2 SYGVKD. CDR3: CAISELDSKNIQYF. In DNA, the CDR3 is TGTGCCATCAGTGAGTTGGACAGCAAAAACATTCAGTACTTC.

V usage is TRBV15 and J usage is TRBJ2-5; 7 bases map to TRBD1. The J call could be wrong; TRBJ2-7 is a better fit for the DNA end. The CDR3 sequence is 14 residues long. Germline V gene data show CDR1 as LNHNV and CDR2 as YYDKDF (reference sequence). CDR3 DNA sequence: TGTGCCACCAGCAGAGGACAGGGATCCTACGAGCAGTACTTC. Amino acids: CATSRGQGSYEQYF.

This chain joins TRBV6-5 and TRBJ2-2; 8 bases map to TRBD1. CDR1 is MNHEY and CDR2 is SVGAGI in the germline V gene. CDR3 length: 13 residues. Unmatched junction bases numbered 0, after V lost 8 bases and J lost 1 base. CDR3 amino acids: CASGQGNTGELFF. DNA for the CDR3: TGTGCCAGCGGACAGGGGAACACCGGGGAGCTGTTTTTT.

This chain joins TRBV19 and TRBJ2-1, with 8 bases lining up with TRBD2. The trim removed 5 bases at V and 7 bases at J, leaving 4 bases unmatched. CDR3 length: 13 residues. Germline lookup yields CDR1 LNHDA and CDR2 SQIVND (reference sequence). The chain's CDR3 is CASSGTGGNEQFF. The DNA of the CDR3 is TGTGCCAGTAGTGGGACGGGGGGGAATGAGCAGTTCTTC.

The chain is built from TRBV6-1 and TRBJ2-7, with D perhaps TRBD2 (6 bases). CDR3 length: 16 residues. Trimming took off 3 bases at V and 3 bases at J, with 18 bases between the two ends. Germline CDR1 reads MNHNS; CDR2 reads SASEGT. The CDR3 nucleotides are TGTGCCAGCAGTGACGGCCAGGGCTTGGGGGGCTACGAGCAGTACTTC. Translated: CASSDGQGLGGYEQYF.

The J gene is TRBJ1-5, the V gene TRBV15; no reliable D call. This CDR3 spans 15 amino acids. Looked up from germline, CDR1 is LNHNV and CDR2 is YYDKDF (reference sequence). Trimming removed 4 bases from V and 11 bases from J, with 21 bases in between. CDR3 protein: CATSTTRAPSGAQHF. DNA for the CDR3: TGTGCCACCAGCACCACTCGGGCCCCCTCCGGGGCCCAGCATTTT.

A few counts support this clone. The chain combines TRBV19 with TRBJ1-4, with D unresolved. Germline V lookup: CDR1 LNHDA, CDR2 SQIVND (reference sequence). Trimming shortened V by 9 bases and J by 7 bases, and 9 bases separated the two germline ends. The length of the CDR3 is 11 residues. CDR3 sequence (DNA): TGTGCCAGCCGAGTAAGTGAAAAACTGTTTTTT. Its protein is CASRVSEKLFF.

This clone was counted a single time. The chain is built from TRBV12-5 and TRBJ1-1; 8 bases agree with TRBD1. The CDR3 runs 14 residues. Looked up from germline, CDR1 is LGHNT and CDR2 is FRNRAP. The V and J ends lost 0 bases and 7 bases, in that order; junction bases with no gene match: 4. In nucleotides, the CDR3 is TGTGCTAGTGGTTTGGTACTTACAGGGGGTGAAGCTTTCTTT. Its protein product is CASGLVLTGGEAFF.

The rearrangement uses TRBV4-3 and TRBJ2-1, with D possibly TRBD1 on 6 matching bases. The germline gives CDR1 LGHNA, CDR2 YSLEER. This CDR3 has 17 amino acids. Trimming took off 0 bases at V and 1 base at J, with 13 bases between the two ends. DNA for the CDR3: TGCGCCAGCAGCCAAGATCTACCGGGACATTCCTACAATGAGCAGTTCTTC. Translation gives CASSQDLPGHSYNEQFF.

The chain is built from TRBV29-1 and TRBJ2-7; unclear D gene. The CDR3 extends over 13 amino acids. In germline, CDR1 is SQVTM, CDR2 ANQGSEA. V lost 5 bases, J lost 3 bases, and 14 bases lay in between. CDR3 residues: CSVLLPASYEQYF. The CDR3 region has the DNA TGCAGCGTTCTCCTCCCCGCCAGCTACGAGCAGTACTTC.

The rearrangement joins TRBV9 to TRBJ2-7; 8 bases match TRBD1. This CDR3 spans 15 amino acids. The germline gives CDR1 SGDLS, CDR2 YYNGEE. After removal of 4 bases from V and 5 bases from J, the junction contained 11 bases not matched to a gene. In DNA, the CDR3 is TGTGCCAGCAGCACCGGACAGGGCCCAGGGGACGAGCAGTACTTC. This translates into CASSTGQGPGDEQYF.

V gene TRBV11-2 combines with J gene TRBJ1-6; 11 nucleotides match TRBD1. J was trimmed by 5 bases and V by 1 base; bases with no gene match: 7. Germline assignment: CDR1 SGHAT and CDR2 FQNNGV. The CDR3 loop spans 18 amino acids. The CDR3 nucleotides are TGTGCCAGCAGCTTAGGGTTTCGGGACAGGGGGAATAATTCACCCCTCCACTTT. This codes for CASSLGFRDRGNNSPLHF.

The CDR3 sequence is CASSQMNRGDGNTIYF. CDR3 DNA: TGTGCCAGCAGCCAGATGAACAGGGGCGACGGAAACACCATATATTTT. This rearrangement joins TRBV4-2 to TRBJ1-3; 7 positions match TRBD1. CDR1 and CDR2 (germline): LGHNA, YNFKEQ. This CDR3 is built from 16 residues. V lost 3 bases to trimming and J lost 4 bases; unmatched junction nucleotides: 9.